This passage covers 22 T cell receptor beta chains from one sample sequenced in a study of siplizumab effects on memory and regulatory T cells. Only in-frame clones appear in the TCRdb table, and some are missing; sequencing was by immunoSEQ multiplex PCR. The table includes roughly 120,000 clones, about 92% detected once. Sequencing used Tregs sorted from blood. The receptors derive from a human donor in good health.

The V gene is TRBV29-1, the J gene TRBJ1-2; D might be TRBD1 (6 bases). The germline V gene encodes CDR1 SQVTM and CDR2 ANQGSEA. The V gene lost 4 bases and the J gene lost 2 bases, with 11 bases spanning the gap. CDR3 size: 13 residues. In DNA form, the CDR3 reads TGCAGCGTTGCCGGACAGCGGAACTATGGCTACACCTTC. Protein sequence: CSVAGQRNYGYTF.

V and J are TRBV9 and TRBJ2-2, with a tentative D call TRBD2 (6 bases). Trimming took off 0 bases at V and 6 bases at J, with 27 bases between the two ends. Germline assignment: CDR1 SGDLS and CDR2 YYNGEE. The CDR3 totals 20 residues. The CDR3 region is CASSVVPLRASATNPGELFF. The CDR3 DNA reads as TGTGCCAGCAGCGTAGTCCCCCTTAGGGCTAGCGCCACCAACCCCGGGGAGCTGTTTTTT.

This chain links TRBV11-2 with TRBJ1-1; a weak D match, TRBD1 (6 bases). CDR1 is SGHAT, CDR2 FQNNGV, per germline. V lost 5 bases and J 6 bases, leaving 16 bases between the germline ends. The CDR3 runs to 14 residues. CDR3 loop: CASSPQQGISEAFF. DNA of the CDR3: TGTGCCAGCAGCCCCCAGCAGGGGATATCTGAAGCTTTCTTT.

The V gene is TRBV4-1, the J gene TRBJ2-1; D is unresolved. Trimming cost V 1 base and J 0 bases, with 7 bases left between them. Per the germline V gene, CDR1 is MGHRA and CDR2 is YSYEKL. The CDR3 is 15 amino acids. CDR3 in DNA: TGCGCCAGCAGCCAAGGCCGGACCTCCTACAATGAGCAGTTCTTC. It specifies CASSQGRTSYNEQFF.

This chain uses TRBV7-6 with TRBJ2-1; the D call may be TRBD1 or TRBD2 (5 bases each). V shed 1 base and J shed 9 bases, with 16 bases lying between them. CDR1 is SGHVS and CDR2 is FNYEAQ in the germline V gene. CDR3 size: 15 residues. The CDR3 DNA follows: TGTGCCAGCAGCTTAGTTTCAGGGAGCGGTAGTGAGCAGTTCTTC. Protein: CASSLVSGSGSEQFF.

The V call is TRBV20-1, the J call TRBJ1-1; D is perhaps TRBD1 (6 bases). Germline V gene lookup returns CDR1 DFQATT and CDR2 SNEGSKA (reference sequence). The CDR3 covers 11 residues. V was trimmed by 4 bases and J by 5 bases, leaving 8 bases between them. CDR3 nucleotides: TGCAGTGCTACTAGGGGGACTGAAGCTTTCTTT. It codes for CSATRGTEAFF.

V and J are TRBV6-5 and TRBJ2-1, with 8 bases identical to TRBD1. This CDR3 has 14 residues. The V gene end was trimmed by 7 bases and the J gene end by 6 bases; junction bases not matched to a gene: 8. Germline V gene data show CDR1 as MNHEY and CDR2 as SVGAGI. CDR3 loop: CASIRTGSSNEQFF. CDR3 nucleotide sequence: TGTGCCAGCATTAGGACAGGGTCCAGCAATGAGCAGTTCTTC.

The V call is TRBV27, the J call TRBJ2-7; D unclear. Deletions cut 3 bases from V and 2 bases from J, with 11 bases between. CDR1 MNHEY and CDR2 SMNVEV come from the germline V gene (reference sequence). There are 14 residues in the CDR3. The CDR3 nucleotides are TGTGCCAGCAGTTTTACCCCCCAGACCTACGAGCAGTACTTC. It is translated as CASSFTPQTYEQYF.

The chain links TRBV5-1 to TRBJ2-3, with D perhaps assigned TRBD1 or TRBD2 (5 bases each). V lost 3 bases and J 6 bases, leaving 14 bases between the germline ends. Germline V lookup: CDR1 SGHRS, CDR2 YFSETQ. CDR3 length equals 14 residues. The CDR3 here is CASSSSGSWDTQYF. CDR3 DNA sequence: TGCGCCAGCAGCTCGTCAGGGAGTTGGGATACGCAGTATTTT.

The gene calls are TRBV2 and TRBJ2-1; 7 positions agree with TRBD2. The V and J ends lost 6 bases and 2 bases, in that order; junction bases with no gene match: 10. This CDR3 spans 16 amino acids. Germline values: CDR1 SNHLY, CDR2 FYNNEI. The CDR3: CASRWGPGGTYNEQFF. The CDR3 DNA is TGTGCCAGCAGGTGGGGCCCGGGAGGAACCTACAATGAGCAGTTCTTC.

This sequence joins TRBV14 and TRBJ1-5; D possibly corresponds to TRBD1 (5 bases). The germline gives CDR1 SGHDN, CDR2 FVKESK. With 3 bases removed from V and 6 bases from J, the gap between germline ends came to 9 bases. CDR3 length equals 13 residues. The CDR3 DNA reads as TGTGCCAGCAGCCATGGGGGGTCTCAGCCCCAGCATTTT. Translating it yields CASSHGGSQPQHF.

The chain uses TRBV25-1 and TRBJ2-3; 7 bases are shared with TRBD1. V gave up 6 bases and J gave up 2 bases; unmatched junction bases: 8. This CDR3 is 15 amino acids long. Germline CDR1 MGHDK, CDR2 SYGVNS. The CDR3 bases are TGTGCCAGCAGCCAGGGGACAGTAATCACAGATACGCAGTATTTT. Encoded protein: CASSQGTVITDTQYF. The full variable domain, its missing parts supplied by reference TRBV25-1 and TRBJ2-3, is EADIYQTPRYLVIGTGKKITLECSQTMGHDKMYWYQQDPGMELHLIHYSYGVNSTEKGDLSSESTVSRIRTEHFPLTLESARPSHTSQYLCASSQGTVITDTQYFGPGTRLTVL.

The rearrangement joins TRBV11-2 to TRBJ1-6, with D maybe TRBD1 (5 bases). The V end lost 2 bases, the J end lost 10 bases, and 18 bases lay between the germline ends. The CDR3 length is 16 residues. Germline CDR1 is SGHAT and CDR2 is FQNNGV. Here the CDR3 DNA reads TGTGCCAGCAGCTTACCCAGGATGGGACCCCACTCACCCCTCCACTTT. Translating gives CASSLPRMGPHSPLHF.

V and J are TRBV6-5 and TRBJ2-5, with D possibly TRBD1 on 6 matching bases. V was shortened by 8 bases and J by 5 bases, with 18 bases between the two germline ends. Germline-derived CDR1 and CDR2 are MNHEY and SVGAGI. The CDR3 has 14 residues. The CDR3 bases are TGTGCCAGCTCGGGACACTTTTGGAAGGAGACCCAGTACTTC. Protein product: CASSGHFWKETQYF.

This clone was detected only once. The CDR3 here is CASSNSVGRASSYNSPLHF. The CDR3 bases are TGTGCCAGCAGCAATTCGGTTGGCAGGGCAAGCTCCTATAATTCACCCCTCCACTTT. V gene TRBV21-1 combines with J gene TRBJ1-6; the listed D gene, TRBD1, was not tested against the DNA. TRBV21-1 is deemed a pseudogene. The CDR3 is made up of 19 amino acids.

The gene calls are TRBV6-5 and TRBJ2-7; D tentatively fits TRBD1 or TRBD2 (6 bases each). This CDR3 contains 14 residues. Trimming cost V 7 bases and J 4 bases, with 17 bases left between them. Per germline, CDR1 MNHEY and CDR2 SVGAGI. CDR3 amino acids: CASTQRGARYEQYF. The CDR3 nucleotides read TGTGCCAGCACCCAGAGGGGGGCTCGATACGAGCAGTACTTC.

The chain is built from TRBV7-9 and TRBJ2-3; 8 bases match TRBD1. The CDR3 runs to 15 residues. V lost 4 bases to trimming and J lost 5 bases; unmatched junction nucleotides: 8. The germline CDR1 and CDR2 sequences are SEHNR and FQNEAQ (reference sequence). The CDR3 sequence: CASSYDRGWIDTQYF. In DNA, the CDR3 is TGTGCCAGCAGCTACGACAGGGGCTGGATAGATACGCAGTATTTT. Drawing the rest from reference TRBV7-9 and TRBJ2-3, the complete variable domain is DTGVSQNPRHKITKRGQNVTFRCDPISEHNRLYWYRQTLGQGPEFLTYFQNEAQLEKSRLLSDRFSAERPKGSFSTLEIQRTEQGDSAMYLCASSYDRGWIDTQYFGPGTRLTVL.

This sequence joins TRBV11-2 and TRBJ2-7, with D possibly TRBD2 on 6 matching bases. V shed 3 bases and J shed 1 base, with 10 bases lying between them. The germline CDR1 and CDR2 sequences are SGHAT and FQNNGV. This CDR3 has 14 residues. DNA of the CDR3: TGTGCCAGCAGCTTGGGTCTAGCGTCCTACGAGCAGTACTTC. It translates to CASSLGLASYEQYF.

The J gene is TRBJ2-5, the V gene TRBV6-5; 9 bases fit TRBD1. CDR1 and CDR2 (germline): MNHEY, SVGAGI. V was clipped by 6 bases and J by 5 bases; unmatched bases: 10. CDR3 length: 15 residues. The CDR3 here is CASRPTGGAVETQYF. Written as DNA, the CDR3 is TGTGCCAGCAGACCCACAGGGGGCGCGGTGGAGACCCAGTACTTC.

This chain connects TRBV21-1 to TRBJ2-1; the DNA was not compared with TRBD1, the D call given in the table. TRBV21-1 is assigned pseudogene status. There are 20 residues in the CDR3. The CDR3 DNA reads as TGTGCCAGCAGCAAGTGCAGGCCAGATGCGCGTGATAGCTCCTACAATGAGCAGTTCTTC. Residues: CASSKCRPDARDSSYNEQFF.

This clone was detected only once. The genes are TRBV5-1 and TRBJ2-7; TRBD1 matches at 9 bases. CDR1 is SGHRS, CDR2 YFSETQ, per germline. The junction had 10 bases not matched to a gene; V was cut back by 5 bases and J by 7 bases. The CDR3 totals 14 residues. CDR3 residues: CASSEGTGPREQYF. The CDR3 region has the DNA TGCGCCAGCAGTGAAGGGACAGGGCCTAGGGAGCAGTACTTC.

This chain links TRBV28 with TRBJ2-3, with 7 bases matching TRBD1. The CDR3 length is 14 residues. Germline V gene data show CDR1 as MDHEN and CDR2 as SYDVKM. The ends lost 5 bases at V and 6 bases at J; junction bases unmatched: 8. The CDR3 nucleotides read TGTGCCAGCAGTAACAGGGGTTTAACGGATACGCAGTATTTT. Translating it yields CASSNRGLTDTQYF.